Below, 8 T cell receptor beta chains from the same sample are listed, as sequenced in a study of blood T cell repertoires in COVID-19. TCRdb's copy holds only in-frame clones and misses some; the assay was immunoSEQ multiplex PCR. This table holds some 250,000 clones, approximately 80% found once. What was sequenced was PBMCs or T cells enriched from blood (not recorded which). These receptors were taken from a middle-aged man who had recovered from COVID-19.

A few counts support this clone. The chain is built from TRBV7-2 and TRBJ1-1; 9 bases line up with TRBD1. V shed 4 bases, J shed 5 bases, and the junction held 8 bases outside the gene matches. In germline, CDR1 is SGHTA, CDR2 FQGNSA. There are 15 residues in the CDR3. Here the CDR3 reads CASSSLTGGRTEAFF. CDR3 sequence (DNA): TGTGCCAGCAGCTCTTTGACAGGGGGAAGGACTGAAGCTTTCTTT.

The rearrangement joins TRBV30 to TRBJ1-6, with D possibly being TRBD1 (5 bases). The germline V gene encodes CDR1 GTSNPN and CDR2 SVGIG (reference sequence). This CDR3 is built from 15 residues. V was pared by 0 bases and J by 7 bases, with 13 bases between. CDR3 sequence: CAWSVGQGYNSPLHF. CDR3 DNA sequence: TGTGCCTGGAGTGTAGGGCAGGGCTACAATTCACCCCTCCACTTT. Complete variable domain (other parts from reference TRBV30 and TRBJ1-6): SQTIHQWPATLVQPVGSPLSLECTVEGTSNPNLYWYRQAAGRGLQLLFYSVGIGQISSEVPQNLSASRPQDRQFILSSKKLLLSDSGFYLCAWSVGQGYNSPLHFGNGTRLTVT.

This clone was seen more than once but under ten times. CDR3 residues: CASSASPTGELFF. CDR3 nucleotide sequence: TGTGCCAGCAGCGCCAGTCCCACCGGGGAGCTGTTTTTT. The rearrangement joins TRBV9 to TRBJ2-2; no clear D. V was clipped by 3 bases and J by 4 bases, with 7 bases between them. The germline V gene has CDR1 SGDLS and CDR2 YYNGEE. CDR3 length: 13 amino acids.

The rearrangement uses TRBV30 and TRBJ1-4, with 7 bases fitting TRBD1. CDR1 and CDR2 from the germline V gene are GTSNPN and SVGIG (reference sequence). The V and J ends lost 0 bases and 4 bases, in that order; junction bases with no gene match: 5. The CDR3 runs to 15 residues. The CDR3 DNA reads TGTGCCTGGAGTGTAAGGGGGCTGGGTAATGAAAAACTGTTTTTT. Translation: CAWSVRGLGNEKLFF.

This chain joins TRBV2 and TRBJ2-1; no definite D call. Trimming shortened V by 5 bases and J by 0 bases, and 8 bases separated the two germline ends. Germline V gene lookup returns CDR1 SNHLY and CDR2 FYNNEI. The CDR3 contains 14 residues. CDR3 sequence (DNA): TGTGCCAGCAGTACGGAGAGCTCCTACAATGAGCAGTTCTTC. Its protein is CASSTESSYNEQFF.

This chain links TRBV30 with TRBJ2-7, with D perhaps matching TRBD1 (5 bases). Germline V gives CDR1 GTSNPN, CDR2 SVGIG (reference sequence). The CDR3 has 14 amino acids. Trimming removed 6 bases at V and 2 bases at J, with 17 bases between. The CDR3 DNA reads as TGTGCCTGCCATAAGGCAGGGTCTACCTACGAGCAGTACTTC. Its translation is CACHKAGSTYEQYF.

The chain links TRBV19 to TRBJ2-4; perhaps TRBD1 as D (7 bases). The CDR3 is 13 amino acids. The ends were cut back, 5 bases at V and 7 bases at J, with 12 bases in the middle. From germline, CDR1 is LNHDA and CDR2 SQIVND (reference sequence). As DNA, the CDR3 is TGTGCCAGTAGTCAGGGGGGATGGAACATTCAGTACTTC. This gives the protein CASSQGGWNIQYF.

This clone was seen a handful of times. Other DNA sequences within the sample encode an identical CDR3. The chain has TRBV5-1 and TRBJ2-1, with TRBD2 matching 11 bases. With 4 bases clipped from V and 3 bases from J, the junction kept 3 bases outside the gene matches. This CDR3 region has 15 residues. Germline V gene data show CDR1 as SGHRS and CDR2 as YFSETQ. The CDR3 DNA sequence: TGCGCCAGCAGCCCCGGGACTAGCGGCTACAATGAGCAGTTCTTC. This codes for CASSPGTSGYNEQFF.